This T cell receptor beta chain was obtained from a study of cytomegalovirus exposure and HLA in healthy donors. Turning to this clone: The antigen is unknown.

Regarding the study as a whole: Across donors, sequencing depth was assumed by presence/absence analyses to be roughly uniform. It was in a later analysis that TCR association rates were seen to vary by HLA locus, highest for DRB1 and lowest for HLA-C. In vitro work confirmed that a few CMV-associated chains recognize CMV antigens.

The PCR employed 60 Vbeta primers together with 13 Jbeta primers. The table came from immunoSEQ multiplex PCR; TCRdb's copy has only in-frame clones and leaves some out. Of roughly 70,000 clones in the sample, roughly 72% were seen once. Though probably carrying unrecorded immune exposures, donors were nominally healthy at sampling. V lost 6 bases, J lost 0 bases, and 0 bases stayed unmatched. In germline, CDR1 is MDHEN, CDR2 SYDVKM. The CDR3 loop spans 14 amino acids. This TCR came from a man aged 50-59 years in good health and CMV-seronegative. Sequencing input: PBMCs. The rearrangement links TRBV28 to TRBJ1-5, with 9 bases that match TRBD1. DNA for the CDR3: TGTGCCAGCAGGGACAGGGGTAGCAATCAGCCCCAGCATTTT. This sequence encodes CASRDRGSNQPQHF.